The 18 T cell receptor beta chains listed next were all sequenced from one sample in a study of T cells in Graves' hyperthyroidism and ophthalmopathy. The source material, RNA transcripts, was used to amplify TCR beta CDR3 regions. Primed by the HTBI set, a first-round RT-PCR was run on the TCR CDR3. TCRdb processed the multiplex PCR reads anew with MiXCR; each CDR3 protein has one entry. The table lists more than 550,000 distinct CDR3 sequences, 15% to 20% of them singletons. Sequencing input: blood. The source is a man in his fifties or sixties with Graves' hyperthyroidism.

On this clonotype itself: Just one base apart from a much larger clone, this may be a read error. The chain recombines TRBV12-5 with TRBJ2-1, with 9 bases that match TRBD1. The CDR3 loop spans 16 amino acids. Per the germline V gene, CDR1 is LGHNT and CDR2 is FRNRAP. The CDR3 protein is CGSGLVLGTGHNEQFF. DNA of the CDR3: TGTGGTAGTGGTTTGGTACTCGGGACAGGGCACAATGAGCAGTTCTTC.

The chain joins TRBV9 to TRBJ1-5, with TRBD1 matching over 8 bases. The CDR3 is 14 amino acids. The V and J ends lost 4 bases and 7 bases, in that order; junction bases with no gene match: 7. The germline V gene encodes CDR1 SGDLS and CDR2 YYNGEE. The CDR3 DNA sequence: TGTGCCAGCAGCCATAACCAGGGGGCACAGCCCCAGCATTTT. Translating it yields CASSHNQGAQPQHF.

Many counts were recorded for this clonotype. V gene TRBV7-8 combines with J gene TRBJ2-5, with D unresolved. V shed 0 bases and J shed 0 bases, with 17 bases lying between them. This CDR3 is built from 18 residues. The germline V gene encodes CDR1 SGHVS and CDR2 FQNEAQ. CDR3 in DNA: TGTGCCAGCAGCTTAGCGCTCCGAGGTAGCTACGACCAAGAGACCCAGTACTTC. The encoded protein is CASSLALRGSYDQETQYF. Together with reference TRBV7-8 and TRBJ2-5, the CDR3 gives the full variable domain: GAGVSQSPRYKVAKRGQDVALRCDPISGHVSLFWYQQALGQGPEFLTYFQNEAQLDKSGLPSDRFFAERPEGSVSTLKIQRTQQEDSAVYLCASSLALRGSYDQETQYFGPGTRLLVL.

This clonotype was counted between two and nine times. The CDR3 protein is CASSFRDYQPQHF. Written as DNA, the CDR3 is TGTGCCAGCAGTTTTAGGGACTATCAGCCCCAGCATTTT. The rearrangement uses TRBV12-3 or TRBV12-4 and TRBJ1-5; the D gene is possibly TRBD1 (5 bases). Trimming pared 3 bases from V and 5 bases from J, leaving 8 bases between. The length of the CDR3 is 13 residues.

The gene calls are TRBV4-1 and TRBJ1-5; no reliable D call. Germline V gene sequence: CDR1 MGHRA, CDR2 YSYEKL. V lost 0 bases and J lost 3, with 9 bases in between. CDR3 size: 15 residues. The CDR3 loop is CASSQDWLPNQPQHF. DNA for the CDR3: TGCGCCAGCAGCCAAGATTGGCTTCCCAATCAGCCCCAGCATTTT.

In its sample, this clonotype was seen many times. The V gene is TRBV24-1, the J gene TRBJ1-3; 7 bases line up with TRBD1. The CDR3 consists of 15 residues. Germline loops: CDR1 KGHDR, CDR2 SFDVKD. The V and J ends lost 4 bases and 4 bases, in that order; junction bases with no gene match: 6. DNA for the CDR3: TGTGCCACCAGTGACTATGGGACAGCCGGAAACACCATATATTTT. The encoded protein is CATSDYGTAGNTIYF.

This chain connects TRBV24-1 to TRBJ2-1; a weak D match, TRBD2 (5 bases). This CDR3 has 16 amino acids. V was pared by 4 bases and J by 3 bases, with 15 bases between. Per the germline V gene, CDR1 is KGHDR and CDR2 is SFDVKD. The DNA of the CDR3 is TGTGCCACCAGTGAGAGGTACTCGGAGGACTACAATGAGCAGTTCTTC. Amino acids: CATSERYSEDYNEQFF.

This clonotype showed up many times. The genes are TRBV15 and TRBJ1-6; weak D call: TRBD1 (5 bases). Germline values: CDR1 LNHNV, CDR2 YYDKDF (reference sequence). Trimming took off 5 bases at V and 10 bases at J, with 15 bases between the two ends. The CDR3 consists of 14 residues. This CDR3 reads CATSPRQGDSPLHF. The CDR3 DNA reads as TGTGCCACCAGCCCGCGTCAGGGTGACTCACCCCTCCACTTT.

This clonotype came up many times. The chain employs TRBV2 and TRBJ2-7; 10 bases align to TRBD2. The CDR3 runs to 16 residues. V lost 8 bases, J lost 0 bases, and 10 bases stayed unmatched. CDR1 and CDR2 (germline): SNHLY, FYNNEI. The CDR3 nucleotides are TGTGCCAGCGGGAAGGGACCTAGCGGGAGCTCCTACGAGCAGTACTTC. This encodes CASGKGPSGSSYEQYF. The full variable domain, rest sourced from reference TRBV2 and TRBJ2-7, is EPEVTQTPSHQVTQMGQEVILRCVPISNHLYFYWYRQILGQKVEFLVSFYNNEISEKSEIFDDQFSVERPDGSNFTLKIRSTKLEDSAMYFCASGKGPSGSSYEQYFGPGTRLTVT.

The table lists this clonotype with many counts. The V gene is TRBV28, the J gene TRBJ1-2; 10 bases agree with TRBD1. Germline-derived CDR1 and CDR2 are MDHEN and SYDVKM. V lost 4 bases and J lost 8; bases outside the gene matches: 10. The CDR3 totals 15 residues. The CDR3, as DNA: TGTGCCAGCAGTTGGGGAGGACAGGGGGTTGCAGGCTACACCTTC. Amino acids: CASSWGGQGVAGYTF.

This clonotype was counted ten times or more. The chain links TRBV28 to TRBJ1-5; D not resolved. The CDR3 loop spans 15 amino acids. Germline CDR1 reads MDHEN; CDR2 reads SYDVKM. With 1 base removed from V and 2 bases from J, the gap between germline ends came to 9 bases. The CDR3 is CASSLSGVRNQPQHF. In DNA, the CDR3 is TGTGCCAGCAGTTTATCCGGGGTCCGCAATCAGCCCCAGCATTTT. The full variable domain, rest sourced from reference TRBV28 and TRBJ1-5, is DVKVTQSSRYLVKRTGEKVFLECVQDMDHENMFWYRQDPGLGLRLIYFSYDVKMKEKGDIPEGYSVSREKKERFSLILESASTNQTSMYLCASSLSGVRNQPQHFGDGTRLSIL.

As for this clonotype: This may be a read error: a much more frequent sequence differs by one nucleotide. The genes are TRBV28 and TRBJ2-1; 11 bases map to TRBD1. The length of the CDR3 is 14 residues. CDR1 and CDR2 (germline): MDHEN, SYDVKM. DNA of the CDR3: TGTGTTTCCTGGGACAGGGGGTACGGAAATGAGCAGTTCTTC. Translating gives CVSWDRGYGNEQFF. Full variable domain (missing parts from reference TRBV28 and TRBJ2-1): DVKVTQSSRYLVKRTGEKVFLECVQDMDHENMFWYRQDPGLGLRLIYFSYDVKMKEKGDIPEGYSVSREKKERFSLILESASTNQTSMYLCVSWDRGYGNEQFFGPGTRLTVL.

In its sample, this clonotype was seen a few times. This chain uses TRBV7-9 with TRBJ2-2; a possible D gene is TRBD2 (7 bases). This CDR3 has 17 residues. Trimming stripped 3 bases from V and 1 base from J, with 15 bases between. Germline CDR1 is SEHNR and CDR2 is FQNEAQ (reference sequence). CDR3 nucleotide sequence: TGTGCCAGCAGCTTGTTGGGGGCTAGCGGGAACACCGGGGAGCTGTTTTTT. It is translated as CASSLLGASGNTGELFF.

DNA for the CDR3: TGTGCCAGCAGCCAAGAGCTAAGGAACGAGCAGTACTTC. Translated, it gives CASSQELRNEQYF. The chain couples TRBV3-1 to TRBJ2-7; D gene unclear. Germline CDR1 reads LGHDT; CDR2 reads YNNKEL (reference sequence). CDR3 size: 13 residues. Trimming removed 0 bases from V and 5 bases from J, with 8 bases in between.

This clonotype showed up just a few times. This chain joins TRBV20-1 and TRBJ2-5; 8 bases map to TRBD2. The CDR3 covers 14 residues. The ends lost 5 bases at V and 5 bases at J; junction bases unmatched: 10. The germline V gene has CDR1 DFQATT and CDR2 SNEGSKA (reference sequence). The CDR3 reads CSARLTGGMETQYF. CDR3 bases: TGCAGTGCTCGGCTCACGGGGGGGATGGAGACCCAGTACTTC.

Remarks on this clonotype: The final CDR3 position lacks the conserved phenylalanine or tryptophan, pointing to a likely read error. The limits of the CDR3 on the DNA are not certain, so only TCRdb's listed CDR3 is given. This chain uses TRBV12-3 or TRBV12-4 with TRBJ1-2; the tabulated D call, TRBD1, remains unverified against the DNA. A total of 8 residues make up the CDR3, ends included. CDR3 sequence reads: CASSERPR.

There are a few counts of this clonotype. The chain couples TRBV20-1 to TRBJ2-7; perhaps TRBD2 as D (6 bases). This CDR3 region has 13 residues. V gave up 3 bases and J gave up 6 bases, with 15 bases separating them. Germline values: CDR1 DFQATT, CDR2 SNEGSKA (reference sequence). CDR3 loop: CSASYPRGFEQYF. The CDR3 DNA sequence: TGCAGTGCTAGTTACCCCCGGGGGTTCGAGCAGTACTTC.

This chain joins TRBV7-9 and TRBJ2-5; 7 bases are shared with TRBD1. Germline V gives CDR1 SEHNR, CDR2 FQNEAQ (reference sequence). J was trimmed by 1 base and V by 5 bases; bases with no gene match: 7. CDR3 length equals 15 residues. The CDR3 sequence is CASSPTNRGQETQYF. The CDR3 nucleotides read TGTGCCAGCAGCCCTACGAACAGGGGCCAAGAGACCCAGTACTTC.